Shown below are 6 T cell receptor beta chains from a single sample sequenced in a study of OX40 agonist ivuxolimab in advanced cancers. TCRdb's table, derived via immunoSEQ multiplex PCR, lists solely in-frame clones and lacks some. The sample yields roughly 97,000 clones, roughly 90% seen once. The sequencing here drew on CD4+ or CD8+ T cells sorted from blood, taken in a trial of the OX40 agonist ivuxolimab. These receptors were obtained from an adult with an advanced solid tumor such as melanoma, head and neck, liver or kidney cancer.

With regard to this clone: This CDR3 is also generated by other DNA sequences in the sample. This sequence joins TRBV19 and TRBJ1-4; 9 bases are shared with TRBD1. V trimming: 2 bases; J trimming: 5 bases; junction bases outside the gene matches: 3. Germline CDR1 LNHDA, CDR2 SQIVND (reference sequence). The CDR3 sequence is 15 residues long. The CDR3 protein is CASSISGQGNEKLFF. The CDR3 DNA reads TGTGCCAGTAGTATATCGGGACAGGGAAATGAAAAACTGTTTTTT.

V and J are TRBV7-2 and TRBJ2-3; D might be TRBD1 (5 bases). From germline, CDR1 is SGHTA and CDR2 FQGNSA. The V gene lost 6 bases and the J gene lost 2 bases, with 9 bases spanning the gap. This CDR3 has 13 residues. Here the CDR3 reads CASRGLPTDTQYF. CDR3 in DNA: TGTGCCAGCAGGGGGCTTCCCACAGATACGCAGTATTTT.

The chain employs TRBV28 and TRBJ2-1; D may correspond to TRBD1 or TRBD2 (5 bases each). Germline CDR1 MDHEN, CDR2 SYDVKM. V lost 3 bases to trimming and J lost 4 bases, with 7 bases between them. This CDR3 spans 13 amino acids. As DNA, the CDR3 is TGTGCCAGCAGTTTCGGGGCGTACAATGAGCAGTTCTTC. Translating gives CASSFGAYNEQFF.

This clone showed up just once. The V gene is TRBV7-9, the J gene TRBJ2-7; tentatively, D is TRBD2 (6 bases). The CDR3 is 13 residues long. Trimming left V 5 bases short and J 3 bases short, with 11 bases between. The germline CDR1 and CDR2 sequences are SEHNR and FQNEAQ (reference sequence). CDR3 DNA: TGTGCCAGCAGCCTATCCGGGGGCTACGAGCAGTACTTC. Protein product: CASSLSGGYEQYF.

The rearrangement links TRBV6-1 to TRBJ2-2; 8 bases map to TRBD2. From germline, CDR1 is MNHNS and CDR2 SASEGT. The CDR3 has 13 residues. The V segment lost 8 bases and the J segment 4 bases; nucleotides outside the gene matches: 3. The CDR3 reads CASRGGLTGELFF. CDR3 DNA: TGTGCCAGCCGGGGGGGCCTCACCGGGGAGCTGTTTTTT.

The chain recombines TRBV7-2 with TRBJ2-5, with 11 bases aligning to TRBD2. Germline CDR1 and CDR2: SGHTA and FQGNSA. V lost 1 base and J lost 2; bases outside the gene matches: 3. This CDR3 is built from 16 residues. CDR3 protein: CASSLVASGGQETQYF. CDR3 DNA: TGTGCCAGCAGCTTAGTGGCTAGCGGGGGGCAAGAGACCCAGTACTTC. The full variable domain, with the rest looked up from reference TRBV7-2 and TRBJ2-5, is GAGVSQSPSNKVTEKGKDVELRCDPISGHTALYWYRQSLGQGLEFLIYFQGNSAPDKSGLPSDRFSAERTGGSVSTLTIQRTQQEDSAVYLCASSLVASGGQETQYFGPGTRLLVL.